These 25 T cell receptor beta chains were all obtained from the same sample, sequenced in a study of vaccination effects on CD4 cells after COVID-19. Sequenced by immunoSEQ multiplex PCR; TCRdb stores in-frame clones only, minus some. Among tens of thousands of clones, approximately 74% were seen once, and the ten largest hold 2.5% to 4%. ViraFEST used viral peptide pools to expand antigen-specific CD4+ T cells before sequencing. CD4+ T cells were isolated after roughly nine days of culture. The vaccine recipients had no prior SARS-CoV-2 infection, with negative nucleocapsid antibodies. These TCRs' antigens remain unknown. The sequencing here drew on CD4+ T cells from PBMCs cultured with SARS-CoV-2 spike peptides, taken before COVID-19 vaccination. The receptors stem from a human donor who received a COVID-19 vaccine.

The chain links TRBV24-1 to TRBJ1-5; TRBD1 matches 9 bases. The CDR3 covers 16 residues. V lost 2 bases, J lost 5 bases, and 6 bases stayed unmatched. Germline assignment: CDR1 KGHDR and CDR2 SFDVKD. CDR3 loop: CATSDSGTGSDQPQHF. CDR3 nucleotides: TGTGCCACCAGTGATTCCGGGACAGGGTCCGATCAGCCCCAGCATTTT.

The CDR3 DNA sequence: TGTGCCAGCTCACCCGACAGGGGGGATGCTTTCTTT. Translated: CASSPDRGDAFF. This rearrangement joins TRBV18 to TRBJ1-1; TRBD1 matches at 9 bases. J lost 11 bases, V lost 3 bases, and 4 bases had no gene match. CDR1 is KGHSH and CDR2 is LQKENI in the germline V gene. The CDR3 runs to 12 residues.

The sample holds one count of this clone. This CDR3 reads CASRQQGLAPADTIYF. The CDR3 nucleotides are TGTGCCAGCAGGCAACAGGGTCTAGCGCCCGCGGACACCATATATTTT. The genes are TRBV7-9 and TRBJ1-3; possibly TRBD1 for D (6 bases). The CDR3 contains 16 residues. Trimming stripped 6 bases from V and 8 bases from J, with 23 bases between. The germline CDR1 and CDR2 sequences are SEHNR and FQNEAQ (reference sequence).

The chain is built from TRBV7-7 and TRBJ2-5, with TRBD1 matching 10 bases. Germline CDR1 is SSHAT and CDR2 is FNYEAQ (reference sequence). J lost 4 bases, V lost 4 bases, and 6 bases had no gene match. The CDR3 is 15 residues long. The CDR3 sequence: CASSSGGTGVETQYF. The CDR3 nucleotides are TGTGCCAGCAGCTCCGGTGGGACAGGGGTAGAGACCCAGTACTTC.

Remarks on this clone: Distinct nucleotide sequences in the sample also encode this CDR3. This chain joins TRBV11-3 and TRBJ1-4; D may be TRBD1 (5 bases). The CDR3 contains 12 residues. Per germline, CDR1 SGHNT and CDR2 YENEEA. Trimming took 4 bases from V and 10 from J, leaving 10 bases between them. The CDR3 bases are TGTGCCAGCAGCTCTCAGGGAGGAAAACTGTTTTTT. Translating gives CASSSQGGKLFF.

The gene calls are TRBV18 and TRBJ1-2, with unresolved D. Trimming removed 3 bases from V and 8 bases from J, with 13 bases in between. There are 13 residues in the CDR3. Germline CDR1 KGHSH, CDR2 LQKENI. CDR3 nucleotide sequence: TGTGCCAGCTCACCCTCCGAGGATTACGGCTACACCTTC. The encoded protein is CASSPSEDYGYTF.

The chain links TRBV10-3 to TRBJ2-7, with D perhaps given as TRBD1 or TRBD2 (6 bases each). V lost 3 bases, J lost 2 bases, and 14 bases lay in between. The length of the CDR3 is 15 residues. Germline V gives CDR1 ENHRY, CDR2 SYGVKD. The CDR3 region has the DNA TGTGCCATCAGTGACGGGGGCCTGGTCGCCTACGAGCAGTACTTC. It specifies CAISDGGLVAYEQYF.

This chain links TRBV5-1 with TRBJ2-1, with 8 nucleotides matching TRBD2. The V segment lost 0 bases and the J segment 3 bases; nucleotides outside the gene matches: 2. CDR3 length: 15 residues. Germline V gives CDR1 SGHRS, CDR2 YFSETQ. CDR3 nucleotides: TGCGCCAGCAGCTTGGCGGGGACTAGCTACAATGAGCAGTTCTTC. Translation: CASSLAGTSYNEQFF.

This chain connects TRBV19 to TRBJ1-2; D possibly corresponds to TRBD1 (6 bases). The CDR3 is 12 residues long. The V gene's germline CDR1 is LNHDA and CDR2 SQIVND (reference sequence). The V gene lost 6 bases and the J gene lost 7 bases, with 12 bases spanning the gap. The CDR3 nucleotides read TGTGCCAGTAGCGGACAGTACGGTGGCTACACCTTC. Protein sequence: CASSGQYGGYTF.

The gene calls are TRBV10-3 and TRBJ2-2, with TRBD1 matching 10 bases. Germline trimming cut 2 bases from V and 6 bases from J; bases unmatched to any gene: 6. CDR1 is ENHRY, CDR2 SYGVKD, per germline. The CDR3 consists of 16 residues. The CDR3 DNA reads TGTGCCATCAGTGAGAGAACCGGGACAGGGGCCGGGGAGCTGTTTTTT. This sequence encodes CAISERTGTGAGELFF.

This chain uses TRBV5-6 with TRBJ2-3; 9 bases line up with TRBD2. V was pared by 3 bases and J by 4 bases, with 3 bases of the junction left unmatched. This CDR3 is built from 14 residues. Germline assignment: CDR1 SGHDT and CDR2 YYEEEE. This chain's CDR3 is CASSSVAGADTQYF. The CDR3 DNA sequence: TGTGCCAGCAGCTCCGTAGCGGGAGCAGATACGCAGTATTTT.

V usage is TRBV5-8 and J usage is TRBJ2-5; D may be TRBD2 (6 bases). Trimming took 5 bases from V and 2 from J, leaving 19 bases between them. Germline V lookup: CDR1 SGHTS, CDR2 YDEGEE. The CDR3 runs 16 residues. CDR3 coding DNA: TGTGCCAGCAGTGGGGGACTTAGCTCTAAACAAGAGACCCAGTACTTC. Its translation is CASSGGLSSKQETQYF. Complete variable domain (other parts from reference TRBV5-8 and TRBJ2-5): EAGVTQSPTHLIKTRGQQATLRCSPISGHTSVYWYQQALGLGLQFLLWYDEGEERNRGNFPPRFSGRQFPNYSSELNVNALELEDSALYLCASSGGLSSKQETQYFGPGTRLLVL.

This chain uses TRBV5-1 with TRBJ2-7, with D hard to call. V was shortened by 0 bases and J by 3 bases, with 4 bases between the two germline ends. The V gene's germline CDR1 is SGHRS and CDR2 YFSETQ. The CDR3 extends over 12 amino acids. The chain's CDR3 is CASSLEGYEQYF. The CDR3 DNA sequence: TGCGCCAGCAGCTTGGAAGGCTACGAGCAGTACTTC.

This clone appeared a few times. The chain employs TRBV5-1 and TRBJ2-7, with 7 nucleotides matching TRBD2. J was trimmed by 6 bases and V by 4 bases; bases with no gene match: 7. Germline V gene sequence: CDR1 SGHRS, CDR2 YFSETQ. The CDR3 covers 13 residues. The chain's CDR3 is CASSVPASGEQYF. DNA for the CDR3: TGCGCCAGCAGCGTCCCGGCTAGCGGCGAGCAGTACTTC. The complete variable domain, with remaining parts taken from reference TRBV5-1 and TRBJ2-7, reads KAGVTQTPRYLIKTRGQQVTLSCSPISGHRSVSWYQQTPGQGLQFLFEYFSETQRNKGNFPGRFSGRQFSNSRSEMNVSTLELGDSALYLCASSVPASGEQYFGPGTRLTVT.

This chain connects TRBV5-6 to TRBJ2-7; 8 bases match TRBD1. The CDR3 is 13 residues long. Per the germline V gene, CDR1 is SGHDT and CDR2 is YYEEEE. The V and J ends lost 3 bases and 6 bases, in that order; junction bases with no gene match: 5. The CDR3 DNA is TGTGCCAGCAGCTACTGGACAGGGAGCGAGCAGTACTTC. This gives the protein CASSYWTGSEQYF.

The chain joins TRBV27 to TRBJ1-5; no firm D call. CDR3 length: 13 residues. Trimming removed 2 bases at V and 7 bases at J, with 9 bases between. CDR1 is MNHEY and CDR2 is SMNVEV in the germline V gene (reference sequence). The CDR3, as DNA: TGTGCCAGCAGTTTAATTGCGGGACAGCCCCAGCATTTT. Translated: CASSLIAGQPQHF.

The chain links TRBV5-1 to TRBJ2-1; 8 bases are shared with TRBD1. V gave up 1 base and J gave up 6 bases; unmatched junction bases: 6. The CDR3 covers 15 residues. The germline V gene has CDR1 SGHRS and CDR2 YFSETQ. The CDR3 sequence: CASSLRLDRGNEQFF. CDR3 nucleotide sequence: TGCGCCAGCAGCTTGAGACTAGACAGGGGCAATGAGCAGTTCTTC.

The chain is built from TRBV20-1 and TRBJ1-1, with 9 bases matching TRBD1. The CDR3 consists of 14 residues. Germline values: CDR1 DFQATT, CDR2 SNEGSKA (reference sequence). V lost 3 bases to trimming and J lost 4 bases; unmatched junction nucleotides: 6. CDR3 protein: CSASGTGMVTEAFF. The CDR3 DNA sequence: TGCAGTGCTAGTGGGACAGGGATGGTCACTGAAGCTTTCTTT.

This clone has a handful of counts. Written as DNA, the CDR3 is TGTGCCAGCAGGCAGGGACAGGGGGATTCACCCCTCCACTTT. It is translated as CASRQGQGDSPLHF. The J gene is TRBJ1-6, the V gene TRBV6-5, with 11 bases matching TRBD1. The germline gives CDR1 MNHEY, CDR2 SVGAGI. The V segment lost 6 bases and the J segment 8 bases; nucleotides outside the gene matches: 3. The CDR3 totals 14 residues.

The CDR3 protein is CSVDRDRTGYTF. The DNA of the CDR3 is TGCAGCGTTGACCGGGACAGGACCGGCTACACCTTC. The chain has TRBV29-1 and TRBJ1-2, with 8 bases fitting TRBD1. The CDR3 contains 12 residues. Germline V gene data show CDR1 as SQVTM and CDR2 as ANQGSEA. J lost 8 bases, V lost 3 bases, and 5 bases had no gene match.

The rearrangement links TRBV7-9 to TRBJ2-4; weak D call: TRBD1 (6 bases). V was trimmed by 0 bases and J by 7 bases, leaving 10 bases between them. From germline, CDR1 is SEHNR and CDR2 FQNEAQ (reference sequence). The CDR3 covers 14 residues. The CDR3 coding sequence is TGTGCCAGCAGCTTAGCGGGGGCAGGGAACATTCAGTACTTC. Protein product: CASSLAGAGNIQYF.

The V and J genes are TRBV10-1 and TRBJ2-3; D gene uncertain. V dropped 6 bases and J dropped 3 bases, with 7 bases sitting between them. CDR3 size: 12 residues. Germline V gene lookup returns CDR1 WNHNN and CDR2 SYGVQD (reference sequence). In DNA form, the CDR3 reads TGCGCCAGCAGAGGGATTACAGATACGCAGTATTTT. It translates to CASRGITDTQYF.

The count of this clone is one. The rearrangement joins TRBV3-1 (or the pseudogene TRBV3-2) to TRBJ2-1; D may be TRBD2 (6 bases). V was cut by 1 base and J by 7 bases, with 14 bases left in between. The CDR3 is 15 residues long. The germline CDR1 and CDR2 sequences are LGHDT and YNNKEL (reference sequence). CDR3 sequence reads: CASSQAGLANNEQFF. Here the CDR3 DNA reads TGTGCCAGCAGCCAAGCTGGGCTAGCGAATAATGAGCAGTTCTTC.

V and J are TRBV12-3 or TRBV12-4 and TRBJ2-3; D gene uncertain. Trimming shortened V by 8 bases and J by 3 bases, and 6 bases separated the two germline ends. CDR3 length equals 11 residues. For the CDR3, the DNA is TGTGCCAGCGCCCCAACAGATACGCAGTATTTT. Protein product: CASAPTDTQYF.

V gene TRBV5-1 combines with J gene TRBJ1-2, with TRBD1 matching 9 bases. V lost 2 bases, J lost 7 bases, and 3 bases stayed unmatched. CDR3 length: 13 residues. Germline V CDR1 and CDR2: SGHRS, YFSETQ. CDR3 in amino acids: CASSLQGASGYTF. CDR3 nucleotide sequence: TGCGCCAGCAGCTTACAGGGGGCGAGTGGCTACACCTTC.